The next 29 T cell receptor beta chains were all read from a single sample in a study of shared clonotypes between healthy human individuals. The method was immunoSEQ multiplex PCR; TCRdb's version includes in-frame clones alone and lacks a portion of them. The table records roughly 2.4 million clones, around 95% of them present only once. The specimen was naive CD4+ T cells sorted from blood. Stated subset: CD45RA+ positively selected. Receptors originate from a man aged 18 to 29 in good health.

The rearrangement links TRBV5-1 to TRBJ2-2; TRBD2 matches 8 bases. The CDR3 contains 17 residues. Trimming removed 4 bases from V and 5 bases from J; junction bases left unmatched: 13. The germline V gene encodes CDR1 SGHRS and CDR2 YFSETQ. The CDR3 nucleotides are TGCGCCAGCAGCCCTCGAGTGAGCGGGGGAAATACCGGGGAGCTGTTTTTT. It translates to CASSPRVSGGNTGELFF. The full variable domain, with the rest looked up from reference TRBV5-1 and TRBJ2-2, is KAGVTQTPRYLIKTRGQQVTLSCSPISGHRSVSWYQQTPGQGLQFLFEYFSETQRNKGNFPGRFSGRQFSNSRSEMNVSTLELGDSALYLCASSPRVSGGNTGELFFGEGSRLTVL.

The CDR3 protein is CASSPTTTQGHGYTF. The CDR3 nucleotides are TGTGCCAGCTCACCAACGACTACACAGGGCCATGGCTACACCTTC. The chain links TRBV18 to TRBJ1-2, with D maybe TRBD1 (6 bases). With 2 bases removed from V and 6 bases from J, the gap between germline ends came to 16 bases. Germline lookup yields CDR1 KGHSH and CDR2 LQKENI. The CDR3 contains 15 residues.

The CDR3 sequence: CASSLTSSPVTGELFF. CDR3 in DNA: TGCGCCAGCAGTCTTACTAGCTCCCCCGTTACCGGGGAGCTGTTTTTT. The V call is TRBV5-1, the J call TRBJ2-2; TRBD2 might be the D (6 bases). Trimming removed 5 bases at V and 5 bases at J, with 19 bases between. The CDR3 length is 16 residues. Germline values: CDR1 SGHRS, CDR2 YFSETQ.

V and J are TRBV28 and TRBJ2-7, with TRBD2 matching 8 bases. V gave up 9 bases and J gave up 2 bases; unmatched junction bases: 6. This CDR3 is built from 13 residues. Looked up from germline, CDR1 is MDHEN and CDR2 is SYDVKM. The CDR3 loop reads CASATSEAYEQYF. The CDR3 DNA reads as TGTGCCAGTGCGACTAGCGAAGCCTACGAGCAGTACTTC.

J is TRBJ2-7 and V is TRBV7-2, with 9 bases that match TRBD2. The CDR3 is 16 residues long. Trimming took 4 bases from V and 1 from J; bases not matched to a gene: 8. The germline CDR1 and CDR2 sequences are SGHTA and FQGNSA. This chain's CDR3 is CASSYAFGLASYEQYF. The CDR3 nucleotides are TGTGCCAGCAGCTATGCCTTCGGACTAGCGTCCTACGAGCAGTACTTC.

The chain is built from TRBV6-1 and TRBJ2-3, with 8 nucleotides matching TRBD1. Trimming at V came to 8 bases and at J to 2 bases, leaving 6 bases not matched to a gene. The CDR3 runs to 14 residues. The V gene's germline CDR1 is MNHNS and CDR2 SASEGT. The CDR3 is CASHRDRLTDTQYF. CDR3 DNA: TGTGCCAGCCACCGGGACAGGCTCACAGATACGCAGTATTTT.

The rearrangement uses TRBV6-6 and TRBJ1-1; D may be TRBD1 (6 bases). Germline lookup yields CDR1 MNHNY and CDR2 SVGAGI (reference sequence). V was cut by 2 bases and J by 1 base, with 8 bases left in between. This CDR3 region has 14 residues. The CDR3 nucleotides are TGTGCCAGCAGTTACGGGACAAAGAACACTGAAGCTTTCTTT. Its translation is CASSYGTKNTEAFF.

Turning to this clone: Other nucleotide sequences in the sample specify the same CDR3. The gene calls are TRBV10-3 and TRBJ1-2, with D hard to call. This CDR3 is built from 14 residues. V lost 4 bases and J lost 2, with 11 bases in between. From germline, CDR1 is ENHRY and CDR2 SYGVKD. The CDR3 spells CAISGTGRNYGYTF. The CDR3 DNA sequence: TGTGCCATCAGTGGGACGGGCCGCAACTATGGCTACACCTTC.

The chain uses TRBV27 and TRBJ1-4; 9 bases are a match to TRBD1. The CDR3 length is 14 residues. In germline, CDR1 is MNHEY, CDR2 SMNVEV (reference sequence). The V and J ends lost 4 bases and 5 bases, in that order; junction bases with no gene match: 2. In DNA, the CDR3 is TGTGCCAGCAGTTCAGGACAGGGGAATGAAAAACTGTTTTTT. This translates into CASSSGQGNEKLFF.

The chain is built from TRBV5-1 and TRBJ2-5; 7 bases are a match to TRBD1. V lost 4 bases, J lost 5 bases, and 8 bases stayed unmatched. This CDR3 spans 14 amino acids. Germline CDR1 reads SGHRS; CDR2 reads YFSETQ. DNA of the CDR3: TGCGCCAGCAGCCCGACAGGGATGGGGGAGACCCAGTACTTC. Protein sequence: CASSPTGMGETQYF.

The CDR3 protein is CASSYGRQGLKGYTF. CDR3 sequence (DNA): TGTGCCAGCAGTTACGGTCGACAGGGGTTGAAAGGCTACACCTTC. The rearrangement links TRBV6-6 to TRBJ1-2; 8 nucleotides align to TRBD1. The CDR3 spans 15 residues. With 2 bases clipped from V and 8 bases from J, the junction kept 10 bases outside the gene matches. CDR1 and CDR2 (germline): MNHNY, SVGAGI (reference sequence).

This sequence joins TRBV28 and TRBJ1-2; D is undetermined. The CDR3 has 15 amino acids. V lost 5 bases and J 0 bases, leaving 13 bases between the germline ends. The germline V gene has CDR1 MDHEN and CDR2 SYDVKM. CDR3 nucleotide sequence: TGTGCCAGCAGTATTGGACGGTTAGCTAACTATGGCTACACCTTC. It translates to CASSIGRLANYGYTF.

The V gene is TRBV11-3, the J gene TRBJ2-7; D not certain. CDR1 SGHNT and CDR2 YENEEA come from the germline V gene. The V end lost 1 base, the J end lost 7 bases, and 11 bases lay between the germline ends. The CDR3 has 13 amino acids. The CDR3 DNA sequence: TGTGCCAGCAGCTTAGGGGTTTCGGGTGAGCAGTACTTC. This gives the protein CASSLGVSGEQYF.

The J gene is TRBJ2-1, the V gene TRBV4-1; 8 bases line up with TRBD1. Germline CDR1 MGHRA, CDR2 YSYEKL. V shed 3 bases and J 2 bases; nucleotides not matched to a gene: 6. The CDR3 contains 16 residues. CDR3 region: CASSQLDRVTYNEQFF. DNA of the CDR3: TGCGCCAGCAGCCAGTTGGACAGGGTAACCTACAATGAGCAGTTCTTC.

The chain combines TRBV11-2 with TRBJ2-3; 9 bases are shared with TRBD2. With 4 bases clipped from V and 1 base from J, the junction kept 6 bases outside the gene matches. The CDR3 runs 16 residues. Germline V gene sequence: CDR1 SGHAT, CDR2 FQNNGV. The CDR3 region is CASSSLLAGGTDTQYF. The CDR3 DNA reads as TGTGCCAGCAGCTCTTTGTTAGCGGGAGGCACAGATACGCAGTATTTT. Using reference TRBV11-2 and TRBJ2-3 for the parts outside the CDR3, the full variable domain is EAGVAQSPRYKIIEKRQSVAFWCNPISGHATLYWYQQILGQGPKLLIQFQNNGVVDDSQLPKDRFSAERLKGVDSTLKIQPAKLEDSAVYLCASSSLLAGGTDTQYFGPGTRLTVL.

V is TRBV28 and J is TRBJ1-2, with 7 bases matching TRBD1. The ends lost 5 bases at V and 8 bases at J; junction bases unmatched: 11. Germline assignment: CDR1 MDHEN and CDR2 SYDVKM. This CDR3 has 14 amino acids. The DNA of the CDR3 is TGTGCCAGCAGTAACACAGGGGCCCCGGGGGGCTACACCTTC. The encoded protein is CASSNTGAPGGYTF.

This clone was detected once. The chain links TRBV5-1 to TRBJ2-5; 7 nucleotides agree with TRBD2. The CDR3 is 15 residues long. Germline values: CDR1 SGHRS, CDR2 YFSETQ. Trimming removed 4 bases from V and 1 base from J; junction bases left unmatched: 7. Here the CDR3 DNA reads TGCGCCAGCAGCCTCGCGGCGGGAGCCCAAGAGACCCAGTACTTC. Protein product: CASSLAAGAQETQYF.

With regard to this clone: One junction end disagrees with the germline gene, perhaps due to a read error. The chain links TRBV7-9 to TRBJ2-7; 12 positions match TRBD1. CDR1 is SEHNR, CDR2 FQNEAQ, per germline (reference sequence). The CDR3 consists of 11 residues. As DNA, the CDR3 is TGTGCCAGCAGCCCGGGACAGGGGGCCTCCTTC. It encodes CASSPGQGASF.

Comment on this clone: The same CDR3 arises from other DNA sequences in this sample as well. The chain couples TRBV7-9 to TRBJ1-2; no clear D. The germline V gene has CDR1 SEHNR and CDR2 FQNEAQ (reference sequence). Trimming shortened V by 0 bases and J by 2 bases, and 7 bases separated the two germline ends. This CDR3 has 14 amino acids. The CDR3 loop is CASSLAAINYGYTF. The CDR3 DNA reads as TGTGCCAGCAGCTTAGCGGCGATAAACTATGGCTACACCTTC.

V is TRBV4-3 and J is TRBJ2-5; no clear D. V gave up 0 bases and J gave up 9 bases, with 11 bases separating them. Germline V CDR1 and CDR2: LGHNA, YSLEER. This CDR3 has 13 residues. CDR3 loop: CASSQDKGGAQYF. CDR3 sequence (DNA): TGCGCCAGCAGCCAAGATAAGGGTGGGGCCCAGTACTTC.

The CDR3 loop is CAWSVGLYRRTDNEQFF. CDR3 in DNA: TGTGCCTGGAGTGTAGGGCTATATCGACGGACAGACAATGAGCAGTTCTTC. This chain joins TRBV30 and TRBJ2-1, with a tentative D call TRBD1 (6 bases). This CDR3 region has 17 residues. V lost 0 bases to trimming and J lost 5 bases, with 20 bases between them. Germline CDR1 and CDR2: GTSNPN and SVGIG (reference sequence). Looking up the rest from reference TRBV30 and TRBJ2-1 gives the full variable domain: SQTIHQWPATLVQPVGSPLSLECTVEGTSNPNLYWYRQAAGRGLQLLFYSVGIGQISSEVPQNLSASRPQDRQFILSSKKLLLSDSGFYLCAWSVGLYRRTDNEQFFGPGTRLTVL.

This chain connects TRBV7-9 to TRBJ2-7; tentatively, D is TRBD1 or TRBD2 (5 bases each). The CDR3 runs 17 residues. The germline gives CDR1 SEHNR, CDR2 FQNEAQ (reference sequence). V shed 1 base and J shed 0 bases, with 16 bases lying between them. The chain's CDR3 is CASSLGAGTVSSYEQYF. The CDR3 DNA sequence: TGTGCCAGCAGCTTAGGGGCCGGGACGGTTAGCTCCTACGAGCAGTACTTC.

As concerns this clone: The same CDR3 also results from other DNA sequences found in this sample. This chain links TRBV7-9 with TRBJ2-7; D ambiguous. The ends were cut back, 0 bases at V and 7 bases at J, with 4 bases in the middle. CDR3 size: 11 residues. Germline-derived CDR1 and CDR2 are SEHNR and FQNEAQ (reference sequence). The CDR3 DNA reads TGTGCCAGCAGCTTAGCGCTAGAGCAGTACTTC. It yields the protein CASSLALEQYF.

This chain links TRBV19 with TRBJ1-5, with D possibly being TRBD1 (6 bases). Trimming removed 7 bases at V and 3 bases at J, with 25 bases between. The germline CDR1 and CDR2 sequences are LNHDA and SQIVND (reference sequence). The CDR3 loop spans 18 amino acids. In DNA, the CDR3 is TGTGCCAGTAACCCTTCTCTAGGGCTCCGGACAGACAATCAGCCCCAGCATTTT. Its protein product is CASNPSLGLRTDNQPQHF.

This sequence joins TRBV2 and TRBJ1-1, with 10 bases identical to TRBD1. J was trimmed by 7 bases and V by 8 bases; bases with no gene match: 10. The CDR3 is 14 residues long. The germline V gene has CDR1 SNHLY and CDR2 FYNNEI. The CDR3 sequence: CASRDRGNYGEAFF. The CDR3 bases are TGTGCCAGCCGGGACAGGGGTAACTACGGTGAAGCTTTCTTT.

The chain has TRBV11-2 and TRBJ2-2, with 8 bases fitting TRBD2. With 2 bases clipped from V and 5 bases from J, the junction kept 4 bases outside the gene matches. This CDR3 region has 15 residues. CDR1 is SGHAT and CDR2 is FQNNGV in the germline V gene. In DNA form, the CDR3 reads TGTGCCAGCAGCTTAACGGGGGGGACTACCGGGGAGCTGTTTTTT. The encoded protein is CASSLTGGTTGELFF.

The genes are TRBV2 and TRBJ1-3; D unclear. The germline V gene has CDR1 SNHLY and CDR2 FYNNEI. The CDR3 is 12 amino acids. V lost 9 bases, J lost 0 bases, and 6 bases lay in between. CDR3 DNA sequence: TGTGCCAGGAGAAACTCTGGAAACACCATATATTTT. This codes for CARRNSGNTIYF.

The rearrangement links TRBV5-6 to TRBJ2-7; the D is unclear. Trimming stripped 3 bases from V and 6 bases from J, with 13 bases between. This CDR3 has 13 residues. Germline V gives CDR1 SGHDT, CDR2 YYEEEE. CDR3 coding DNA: TGTGCCAGCAGCTCGCCCGGACGGACCGAGCAGTACTTC. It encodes CASSSPGRTEQYF.

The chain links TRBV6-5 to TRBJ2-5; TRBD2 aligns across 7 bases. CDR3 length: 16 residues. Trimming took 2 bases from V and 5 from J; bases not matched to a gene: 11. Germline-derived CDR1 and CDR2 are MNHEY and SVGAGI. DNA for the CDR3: TGTGCCAGCAGTTACAGGGCGGGAGTGTTAAAGGAGACCCAGTACTTC. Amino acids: CASSYRAGVLKETQYF.